This T cell receptor beta chain appears in the sequencing data of a study of T cell responses to AZD1222 COVID-19 vaccine. The ends were cut back, 4 bases at V and 7 bases at J, with 6 bases in the middle. CDR3 size: 11 residues. Germline V gives CDR1 SGHNT, CDR2 YYREEE (reference sequence). Method: immunoSEQ multiplex PCR; TCRdb's copy keeps in-frame clones and lacks some. Of 90,000 to 95,000 clones in the sample, roughly 93% are singletons; the top ten hold 22%. The chain links TRBV5-4 to TRBJ2-1; D call uncertain. The receptor comes from an adult in good health. Sequenced here: peripheral blood, sampled on day 0 of AZD1222 vaccination. CDR3 region: CASSLQNEQFF. As DNA, the CDR3 is TGTGCCAGCAGCCTTCAAAATGAGCAGTTCTTC.